The entry below describes one T cell receptor beta chain. The CDR3 spans 17 residues. J lost 5 bases, V lost 2 bases, and 12 bases had no gene match. CDR1 is MNHEY, CDR2 SMNVEV, per germline (reference sequence). This sample stems from a study of blood T cell repertoires in COVID-19. Repertoires were generated with immunoSEQ multiplex PCR, while TCRdb's copy carries only in-frame clones and drops some. Among 35,000 to 50,000 clones, around 88% were seen once, and the ten largest hold roughly 3.9%. The chain employs TRBV27 and TRBJ2-5, with 9 bases fitting TRBD1. Sequenced material: peripheral blood. This TCR was sampled from a human donor in a cohort sampled during active COVID-19. DNA of the CDR3: TGTGCCAGCAGTTTACTAGGCCAACAGGGGGCCGGGGAGACCCAGTACTTC. This sequence encodes CASSLLGQQGAGETQYF.